This TCR beta chain was identified in a study of spatial heterogeneity in lung cancer. The study's findings and limits: Whereas they appeared in blood less at follow-up, ubiquitous expanded tumor TCRs appeared there more at resection.

This CDR3 comprises 14 residues. Germline V gene sequence: CDR1 MGHRA, CDR2 YSYEKL. V lost 4 bases to trimming and J lost 9 bases; unmatched junction nucleotides: 6. Note on this clonotype: Its antigen remains unidentified.

Each TCR cDNA molecule carried a unique molecular identifier. From the 5' RACE reads, TCRdb called clonotypes with MiXCR, one entry per CDR3 protein. Of 40,000 to 50,000 distinct CDR3 sequences listed, 8% to 11% were seen once; the top ten hold over 15%. Time point indicated: blood at routine non-recurrence follow-up after resection. This chain links TRBV4-1 with TRBJ2-4; 10 bases fit TRBD1. The TCR sequence derives from a female donor with early-stage non-small cell lung cancer. The specimen comprised PBMCs, sampled at follow-up. In DNA form, the CDR3 reads TGCGCCAGCAGCCCGGGACAGGGGAAGGGCATTCAGTACTTC. Protein product: CASSPGQGKGIQYF.